This TCR beta chain was retrieved from a study of chemoradiotherapy in HPV16-positive cancers. Looking at the study overall: Candidate HPV-specific clones and shared TCR motifs came from a couple of HPV16-positive patients.

Points on this clone: Antigen unknown.

General observations from the study: Candidate HPV-specific clones and E7-related TCR motifs grew in tumor during treatment. HPV-responsive T-cell expansion during chemoradiotherapy was linked to improved recurrence-free survival in HPV16-positive patients.

The CDR3 sequence is 14 residues long. CDR1 is SGHVS, CDR2 FQNEAQ, per germline. V lost 1 base, J lost 8 bases, and 12 bases lay in between. Over chemoradiotherapy, repertoires were sampled more than once. Clones were read by immunoSEQ multiplex PCR, and TCRdb kept only the in-frame ones, dropping some. This sample has 17,000 or so clones, with roughly 90% found just once. The source was blood, collected from a patient who underwent chemoradiotherapy. This rearrangement joins TRBV7-8 to TRBJ2-1, with D tentatively TRBD1 or TRBD2 (5 bases each). The source is a human donor with HPV-associated anogenital cancer. The CDR3 is CASSLGGVPHEQFF. The CDR3 nucleotides are TGTGCCAGCAGCTTAGGAGGGGTTCCCCATGAGCAGTTCTTC.